One and the same sample provided the 27 T cell receptor beta chains below, sequenced in a study of CD8 T cells in ankylosing spondylitis. These receptors have no identified antigens. A single record per CDR3 protein comes from TCRdb applying MiXCR to the 5' RACE reads. The top ten hold roughly 0.8% of the sample, which has roughly 450,000 distinct CDR3 sequences, roughly 25% seen once. Study findings and constraints: A TCR beta motif made of fewer than ten highly homologous variants seemed typical of ankylosing spondylitis blood.

The sequenced sample was blood, either unsorted or a sorted T cell fraction (not recorded which). Receptor source: a male donor with ankylosing spondylitis.

This clonotype was counted between two and nine times. J is TRBJ2-3 and V is TRBV5-1; 12 bases agree with TRBD2. CDR1 and CDR2 (germline): SGHRS, YFSETQ. The length of the CDR3 is 15 residues. V lost 3 bases, J lost 5 bases, and 4 bases stayed unmatched. The CDR3 loop is CASSSPGLAGDTQYF. The CDR3 DNA is TGCGCCAGCAGCTCGCCGGGACTAGCGGGAGATACGCAGTATTTT. The full variable domain, with the rest looked up from reference TRBV5-1 and TRBJ2-3, is KAGVTQTPRYLIKTRGQQVTLSCSPISGHRSVSWYQQTPGQGLQFLFEYFSETQRNKGNFPGRFSGRQFSNSRSEMNVSTLELGDSALYLCASSSPGLAGDTQYFGPGTRLTVL.

The chain uses TRBV2 and TRBJ2-1; the D gene is possibly TRBD1 (5 bases). CDR3 length equals 14 residues. Deletions cut 0 bases from V and 9 bases from J, with 12 bases between. Per germline, CDR1 SNHLY and CDR2 FYNNEI. CDR3 protein: CASSEATRDSEQFF. The CDR3 DNA reads as TGTGCCAGCAGTGAAGCGACCCGTGACAGTGAGCAGTTCTTC.

This rearrangement joins TRBV11-3 to TRBJ2-1; D uncertain. Germline V gene sequence: CDR1 SGHNT, CDR2 YENEEA. V lost 1 base to trimming and J lost 9 bases, with 10 bases between them. The CDR3 length is 13 residues. The DNA for the CDR3 is TGTGCCAGCAGCTTAGCCCTCTCCGGTGAGCAGTTCTTC. Protein product: CASSLALSGEQFF.

In its sample, this clonotype was seen many times. The chain links TRBV5-1 to TRBJ2-7; 8 bases map to TRBD1. CDR3 length: 14 amino acids. The J segment lost 2 bases and the V segment lost 4 bases, leaving 5 bases of the junction unmatched. Germline-derived CDR1 and CDR2 are SGHRS and YFSETQ. CDR3: CASSLDRATYEQYF. The CDR3 region has the DNA TGCGCCAGCAGCCTGGACAGGGCAACCTACGAGCAGTACTTC. Using reference TRBV5-1 and TRBJ2-7 for the parts outside the CDR3, the full variable domain is KAGVTQTPRYLIKTRGQQVTLSCSPISGHRSVSWYQQTPGQGLQFLFEYFSETQRNKGNFPGRFSGRQFSNSRSEMNVSTLELGDSALYLCASSLDRATYEQYFGPGTRLTVT.

This clonotype was observed a handful of times. This chain connects TRBV3-1 to TRBJ2-1; unclear D gene. Germline assignment: CDR1 LGHDT and CDR2 YNNKEL (reference sequence). CDR3 length: 15 residues. Trimming stripped 0 bases from V and 4 bases from J, with 10 bases between. DNA of the CDR3: TGTGCCAGCAGCCAAGACACTGGGCTTTACAATGAGCAGTTCTTC. Translated: CASSQDTGLYNEQFF.

The gene calls are TRBV9 and TRBJ2-5; D is possibly TRBD1 or TRBD2 (5 bases each). Germline-derived CDR1 and CDR2 are SGDLS and YYNGEE. Trimming took off 0 bases at V and 5 bases at J, with 11 bases between the two ends. This CDR3 is 14 amino acids long. The CDR3 protein is CASSVGGSLETQYF. Here the CDR3 DNA reads TGTGCCAGCAGCGTAGGGGGGAGTTTGGAGACCCAGTACTTC.

This clonotype turned up a few times. The rearrangement uses TRBV20-1 and TRBJ1-1; 7 bases match TRBD1. The CDR3 runs to 12 residues. Trimming removed 6 bases from V and 5 bases from J; junction bases left unmatched: 6. Germline CDR1 reads DFQATT; CDR2 reads SNEGSKA (reference sequence). The DNA of the CDR3 is TGCAGTGCACAACAGGGGCGGACTGAAGCTTTCTTT. Its protein is CSAQQGRTEAFF.

This clonotype was picked up a small number of times. The V call is TRBV12-3 or TRBV12-4, the J call TRBJ1-1, with TRBD1 as a possible D gene (5 bases). The CDR3 contains 13 residues. V lost 7 bases to trimming and J lost 4 bases, with 13 bases between them. The CDR3 sequence: CASIVREGTEAFF. CDR3 in DNA: TGTGCCAGCATCGTCAGGGAGGGCACTGAAGCTTTCTTT.

This clonotype was seen more than once but under ten times. This chain connects TRBV5-1 to TRBJ2-2, with D possibly being TRBD1 (5 bases). The germline gives CDR1 SGHRS, CDR2 YFSETQ. CDR3 length equals 16 residues. Deletions cut 0 bases from V and 6 bases from J, with 15 bases between. The CDR3 region is CASSLDIQGDSGELFF. DNA of the CDR3: TGCGCCAGCAGCTTGGACATCCAGGGTGATTCCGGGGAGCTGTTTTTT.

This clonotype was seen more than once but under ten times. This rearrangement joins TRBV6-1 to TRBJ2-1; 11 nucleotides align to TRBD2. V lost 6 bases and J lost 7; bases outside the gene matches: 8. CDR3 length: 15 amino acids. The germline V gene encodes CDR1 MNHNS and CDR2 SASEGT. The CDR3 sequence: CASRPTSGSRNEQFF. The CDR3 DNA follows: TGTGCCAGCAGACCTACTAGCGGGAGTAGGAATGAGCAGTTCTTC.

This clonotype was detected only a few times. The V gene is TRBV7-9, the J gene TRBJ2-1, with 8 bases lining up with TRBD2. The J segment lost 9 bases and the V segment lost 5 bases, leaving 0 bases of the junction unmatched. Germline V gene sequence: CDR1 SEHNR, CDR2 FQNEAQ (reference sequence). The CDR3 is 11 amino acids. CDR3 protein: CASSREGEQFF. In DNA, the CDR3 is TGTGCCAGCAGCCGGGAGGGTGAGCAGTTCTTC.

The chain recombines TRBV5-1 with TRBJ2-1, with D tentatively TRBD1 (5 bases). Trimming cost V 0 bases and J 7 bases, with 14 bases left between them. This CDR3 is 15 amino acids long. Germline CDR1 reads SGHRS; CDR2 reads YFSETQ. The CDR3 reads CASSLEARGPNEQFF. CDR3 DNA sequence: TGCGCCAGCAGCTTGGAGGCTAGGGGCCCGAATGAGCAGTTCTTC.

This clonotype was counted only a few times. The chain has TRBV12-3 or TRBV12-4 and TRBJ1-5; 8 nucleotides line up with TRBD1. The CDR3 length is 14 residues. After removal of 3 bases from V and 6 bases from J, the junction contained 4 bases not matched to a gene. CDR3 loop: CASSLTGDGQPQHF. CDR3 sequence (DNA): TGTGCCAGCAGTTTGACAGGGGATGGTCAGCCCCAGCATTTT.

V usage is TRBV5-1 and J usage is TRBJ1-1; D unclear. Germline V gives CDR1 SGHRS, CDR2 YFSETQ. V shed 3 bases and J shed 2 bases, with 11 bases lying between them. The CDR3 spans 14 residues. CDR3 nucleotides: TGCGCCAGCAGCTCCGTGGACGGTAACACTGAAGCTTTCTTT. It encodes CASSSVDGNTEAFF.

This clonotype has a handful of counts. This chain joins TRBV6-1 and TRBJ1-6, with TRBD1 identical over 7 bases. Germline V CDR1 and CDR2: MNHNS, SASEGT. The junction had 6 bases not matched to a gene; V was cut back by 7 bases and J by 6 bases. The CDR3 is 14 amino acids. The CDR3 spells CASTGQHLNSPLHF. The CDR3 coding sequence is TGTGCCAGCACGGGACAGCACCTTAATTCACCCCTCCACTTT.

This clonotype showed up just a few times. The chain links TRBV20-1 to TRBJ2-1; D possibly corresponds to TRBD1 (5 bases). This CDR3 has 16 amino acids. V lost 0 bases to trimming and J lost 3 bases, with 15 bases between them. Per the germline V gene, CDR1 is DFQATT and CDR2 is SNEGSKA (reference sequence). The CDR3 DNA is TGCAGTGCTAGAGATATCGGGCAGGGTGTCTACAATGAGCAGTTCTTC. Protein: CSARDIGQGVYNEQFF.

V gene TRBV29-1 combines with J gene TRBJ2-5, with unresolved D. The V gene lost 3 bases and the J gene lost 2 bases, with 4 bases spanning the gap. The length of the CDR3 is 11 residues. The germline CDR1 and CDR2 sequences are SQVTM and ANQGSEA. CDR3 region: CSVDSQETQYF. The DNA of the CDR3 is TGCAGCGTTGATAGTCAAGAGACCCAGTACTTC.

This clonotype was seen more than once but under ten times. V and J are TRBV12-3 or TRBV12-4 and TRBJ2-1; tentatively, D is TRBD2 (6 bases). V shed 5 bases and J shed 1 base, with 18 bases lying between them. The CDR3 spans 17 residues. CDR3 amino acids: CASSPGSGQGSYNEQFF. As DNA, the CDR3 is TGTGCCAGCAGTCCCGGAAGCGGGCAGGGATCCTACAATGAGCAGTTCTTC.

The chain uses TRBV6-2 or TRBV6-3 and TRBJ2-5; no firm D call. Germline lookup yields CDR1 MNHEY and CDR2 SVGEGT. This CDR3 is built from 14 residues. Trimming took off 6 bases at V and 2 bases at J, with 13 bases between the two ends. The CDR3 DNA follows: TGTGCCAGCAGGAGCCGAAGGGAACAAGAGACCCAGTACTTC. Amino acids: CASRSRREQETQYF.

The chain uses TRBV29-1 and TRBJ1-2; D ambiguous. This CDR3 has 12 amino acids. Germline CDR1 is SQVTM and CDR2 is ANQGSEA. V lost 4 bases and J 3 bases, leaving 9 bases between the germline ends. The CDR3 nucleotides read TGCAGCGTTGCCGGAGATTACTATGGCTACACCTTC. Its protein is CSVAGDYYGYTF.

This clonotype occurred a few times. The chain carries TRBV20-1 and TRBJ2-7; 7 bases map to TRBD2. With V trimmed by 0 bases and J by 3 bases, 2 bases remained unmatched. There are 13 residues in the CDR3. Germline assignment: CDR1 DFQATT and CDR2 SNEGSKA (reference sequence). The DNA of the CDR3 is TGCAGTGCTAGAGAAGGGAGGGACTACGAGCAGTACTTC. Translating it yields CSAREGRDYEQYF.

This clonotype was seen many times. V and J are TRBV12-3 or TRBV12-4 and TRBJ2-1; 10 bases are a match to TRBD2. V trimming: 6 bases; J trimming: 8 bases; junction bases outside the gene matches: 7. The CDR3 has 14 residues. The CDR3 DNA is TGTGCCAGCAGGCCTAGCGGGAGTGTGGATGAGCAGTTCTTC. This gives the protein CASRPSGSVDEQFF.

CDR3 region: CASSLGDRGLETQYF. The CDR3 DNA reads as TGTGCCAGCAGCTTGGGGGACAGGGGGCTAGAGACCCAGTACTTC. The V gene is TRBV5-6, the J gene TRBJ2-5; 12 bases line up with TRBD1. Germline-derived CDR1 and CDR2 are SGHDT and YYEEEE. This CDR3 is 15 amino acids long. J was trimmed by 4 bases and V by 0 bases; bases with no gene match: 1.

This clonotype was picked up a small number of times. This chain uses TRBV20-1 with TRBJ2-7; D tentatively reads TRBD1 or TRBD2 (5 bases each). Germline lookup yields CDR1 DFQATT and CDR2 SNEGSKA (reference sequence). The CDR3 runs to 13 residues. The V end lost 4 bases, the J end lost 1 base, and 11 bases lay between the germline ends. The CDR3, as DNA: TGCAGTGCTACACCGGGACCGTCCTACGAGCAGTACGTC. This translates into CSATPGPSYEQYV.

In this sample, this clonotype turned up a few times. The V gene is TRBV11-2, the J gene TRBJ2-2; 9 bases agree with TRBD1. The CDR3 runs 17 residues. Germline lookup yields CDR1 SGHAT and CDR2 FQNNGV. After removal of 4 bases from V and 5 bases from J, the junction contained 11 bases not matched to a gene. CDR3 coding DNA: TGTGCCAGCAGCTCTCAGGACAGGGGAATAGGTACCGGGGAGCTGTTTTTT. This encodes CASSSQDRGIGTGELFF. The entire variable domain, with the rest obtained from reference TRBV11-2 and TRBJ2-2, is as follows: EAGVAQSPRYKIIEKRQSVAFWCNPISGHATLYWYQQILGQGPKLLIQFQNNGVVDDSQLPKDRFSAERLKGVDSTLKIQPAKLEDSAVYLCASSSQDRGIGTGELFFGEGSRLTVL.

This clonotype was detected only a few times. This chain joins TRBV29-1 and TRBJ2-5; TRBD2 matches 11 bases. The germline V gene encodes CDR1 SQVTM and CDR2 ANQGSEA. J was trimmed by 0 bases and V by 3 bases; bases with no gene match: 6. There are 16 residues in the CDR3. The CDR3 loop is CSVEIAGGGHQETQYF. DNA of the CDR3: TGCAGCGTTGAGATAGCGGGAGGGGGTCACCAAGAGACCCAGTACTTC.

This clonotype showed up just a few times. The V gene is TRBV12-3 or TRBV12-4, the J gene TRBJ1-2; 7 nucleotides align to TRBD1. The CDR3 has 15 residues. V lost 7 bases to trimming and J lost 4 bases; unmatched junction nucleotides: 12. CDR3 nucleotide sequence: TGTGCCAGCACCCCTTCAGGGAGGGGGCTCTATGGCTACACCTTC. Protein: CASTPSGRGLYGYTF.